Listed below are T cell receptor beta chains from one sample, sequenced in a study of blood T cell repertoires in COVID-19. Here immunoSEQ multiplex PCR was the method, and the copy in TCRdb shows in-frame clones only, minus some. The data contain around 370,000 clones, 87% of them seen just once; the ten biggest clones take up nearly 6.5%. Sequencing was carried out using peripheral blood. The receptors come from a woman between 50 and 59 years old with COVID-19, enrolled during active disease. Both conserved end residues are part of each CDR3. The D gene is left open where the match is weak. Size tells how often a clone was seen (once, few, many) or the class of an expanded clone, and some rows leave it out.

TRBV11-2	TRBJ2-3	.	.	CASSLVGDHPRDTQYF	TGTGCCAGCAGCTTAGTAGGAGACCATCCGAGGGATACGCAGTATTTT
TRBV14	TRBJ2-2	.	.	CASSQELEAPGELFF	TGTGCCAGCAGCCAAGAATTGGAGGCCCCCGGGGAGCTGTTTTTT
TRBV5-1	TRBJ1-1	.	TRBD1	CASRGTGGTEAFF	TGCGCCAGCAGGGGGACAGGGGGCACTGAAGCTTTCTTT
TRBV19	TRBJ1-1	.	TRBD1	CASRRQGTNTEAFF	TGTGCCAGTAGGCGACAGGGCACAAACACTGAAGCTTTCTTT
TRBV7-2	TRBJ2-1	.	TRBD1	CASSLGGTGGYEQFF	TGTGCCAGCAGCTTAGGTGGGACAGGGGGGTATGAGCAGTTCTTC
TRBV4-2	TRBJ2-2	.	TRBD2	CASSPTSRLDTGELFF	TGTGCCAGCAGCCCGACTAGCAGATTAGACACCGGGGAGCTGTTTTTT
TRBV3-1/TRBV3-2	TRBJ1-5	.	.	CASSPRATNQPQHF	TGTGCCAGCAGCCCCAGGGCCACCAATCAGCCCCAGCATTTT
TRBV24-1	TRBJ2-2	once	TRBD2	CATSGRVQREATGELFF	TGTGCCACCAGTGGAAGGGTTCAGCGGGAGGCCACCGGGGAGCTGTTTTTT
TRBV6-5	TRBJ1-1	.	TRBD1	CASSRTGNTEAFF	TGTGCCAGCAGCCGGACAGGGAACACTGAAGCTTTCTTT
TRBV6-5	TRBJ2-7	.	TRBD2	CASSSASGRRDEQYF	TGTGCCAGCAGTTCGGCTAGCGGGAGGCGGGACGAGCAGTACTTC
TRBV13	TRBJ2-7	.	TRBD1	CASSSSPGQGYEQYF	TGTGCCAGCAGCTCTAGTCCGGGACAGGGCTACGAGCAGTACTTC
TRBV7-9	TRBJ2-3	.	.	CASSRTSGTWEPIDTQYF	TGTGCCAGCAGCCGAACCTCCGGGACTTGGGAACCAATAGATACGCAGTATTTT
TRBV25-1	TRBJ1-6	.	.	CASSDPAGRPLHF	TGTGCCAGCAGTGATCCTGCCGGGAGACCCCTCCACTTT
TRBV3-1/TRBV3-2	TRBJ2-7	.	.	CASSQYVGAGEQYF	TGTGCCAGCAGCCAATACGTGGGAGCGGGTGAGCAGTACTTC
TRBV2	TRBJ1-1	.	.	CASSSRAGGNTEAFF	TGTGCCAGCAGTTCCCGAGCAGGAGGGAACACTGAAGCTTTCTTT
TRBV18	TRBJ2-5	once	TRBD1	CASSPGTGAETQYF	TGTGCCAGCTCACCAGGGACAGGGGCCGAGACCCAGTACTTC
TRBV3-1/TRBV3-2	TRBJ2-1	.	.	CASSPTQRVYNEQFF	TGTGCCAGCAGCCCCACCCAGCGGGTCTACAATGAGCAGTTCTTC
TRBV29-1	TRBJ2-5	.	TRBD2	CSVEGMAGGTQETQYF	TGCAGCGTTGAAGGGATGGCGGGAGGCACCCAAGAGACCCAGTACTTC
TRBV3-1/TRBV3-2	TRBJ2-5	once	.	CASSPGPSRETQYF	TGTGCCAGCAGCCCCGGACCTAGCCGAGAGACCCAGTACTTC
TRBV10-3	TRBJ2-1	.	.	CAISAVGAAHNEQFF	TGTGCCATCAGTGCGGTGGGAGCGGCCCACAATGAGCAGTTCTTC
TRBV18	TRBJ1-1	.	.	CASLDGVGTEAFF	TGTGCCAGTCTCGACGGGGTAGGCACTGAAGCTTTCTTT
TRBV21-1	TRBJ1-1	.	.	CASSKARGPTNTEAFF	TGTGCCAGCAGCAAAGCGCGGGGCCCCACTAACACTGAAGCTTTCTTT